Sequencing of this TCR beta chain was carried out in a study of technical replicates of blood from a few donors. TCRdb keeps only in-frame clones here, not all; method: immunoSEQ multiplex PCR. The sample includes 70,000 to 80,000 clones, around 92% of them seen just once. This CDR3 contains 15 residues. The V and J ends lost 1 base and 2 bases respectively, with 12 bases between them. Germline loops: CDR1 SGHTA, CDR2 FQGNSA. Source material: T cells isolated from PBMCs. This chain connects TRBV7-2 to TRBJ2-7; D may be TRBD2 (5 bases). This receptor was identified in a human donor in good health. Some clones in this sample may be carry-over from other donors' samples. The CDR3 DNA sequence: TGTGCCAGCAGCTTAGTCGAGGGTCCCACCTACGAGCAGTACTTC. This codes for CASSLVEGPTYEQYF.